The rows below give T cell receptor beta chains drawn from one sample of a study of T cells expressing NK-cell markers. No DNA is given; TCRdb re-called the 5' RACE reads and lists each CDR3 protein once. The sample table sets out roughly 390,000 distinct CDR3 sequences. The sample taken for sequencing was blood T cells: a sorted CD56 or NKG2C T cell subset, CD4+ or CD8+ T cells, or bulk PBMC T cells (not recorded which). Every receptor here comes from a man between 18 and 69 years old in good health. CDR3s include the opening cysteine and the closing phenylalanine or tryptophan.

TRBV6-1	TRBJ2-3	CASSSGGARDTQYF
TRBV5-1	TRBJ2-5	CASSLSHSKQETQYF
TRBV12-3/TRBV12-4	TRBJ2-5	CASSLRGLAVSAGTQYF
TRBV7-2	TRBJ2-5	CASSLATGRQETQYF
TRBV27	TRBJ2-7	CASSPQGTHLTYEQYF
TRBV2	TRBJ1-5	CASSVQGGPQHF
TRBV24-1	TRBJ2-3	CATSADRADTQYF
TRBV5-6	TRBJ1-2	CASSFEGRVGYGYTF
TRBV6-2/TRBV6-3	TRBJ2-3	CASRSYRSGLPTDTQYF
TRBV5-1	TRBJ2-4	CASSLGQVNIQYF
TRBV20-1	TRBJ2-3	CSARDGRGWVTDTQYF
TRBV5-1	TRBJ2-7	CASSLGGRGRFYEQYF
TRBV3-1	TRBJ2-5	CASSQVGTFKETQYF
TRBV18	TRBJ1-5	CASSLKITYSNQPQHF
TRBV6-1	TRBJ2-7	CASSEGLEGSYEQYF
TRBV6-1	TRBJ2-1	CASSPGTPTDEQFF
TRBV27	TRBJ2-7	CASSPSWAGALLVQYF
TRBV6-1	TRBJ1-1	CASNSQGTTEAFF
TRBV7-8	TRBJ2-3	CASSSSRILTTDTQYF
TRBV28	TRBJ2-5	CASSRGGGETQYF
TRBV3-1	TRBJ1-6	CASSQGGSPLHF
TRBV28	TRBJ2-3	CASSLSALTTDTQYF
TRBV6-1	TRBJ2-7	CASRSPGPGNYEQYF
TRBV12-3/TRBV12-4	TRBJ2-3	CASSPNLRDADTQYF
TRBV3-1	TRBJ2-1	CASSQDTGGGYNEQFF